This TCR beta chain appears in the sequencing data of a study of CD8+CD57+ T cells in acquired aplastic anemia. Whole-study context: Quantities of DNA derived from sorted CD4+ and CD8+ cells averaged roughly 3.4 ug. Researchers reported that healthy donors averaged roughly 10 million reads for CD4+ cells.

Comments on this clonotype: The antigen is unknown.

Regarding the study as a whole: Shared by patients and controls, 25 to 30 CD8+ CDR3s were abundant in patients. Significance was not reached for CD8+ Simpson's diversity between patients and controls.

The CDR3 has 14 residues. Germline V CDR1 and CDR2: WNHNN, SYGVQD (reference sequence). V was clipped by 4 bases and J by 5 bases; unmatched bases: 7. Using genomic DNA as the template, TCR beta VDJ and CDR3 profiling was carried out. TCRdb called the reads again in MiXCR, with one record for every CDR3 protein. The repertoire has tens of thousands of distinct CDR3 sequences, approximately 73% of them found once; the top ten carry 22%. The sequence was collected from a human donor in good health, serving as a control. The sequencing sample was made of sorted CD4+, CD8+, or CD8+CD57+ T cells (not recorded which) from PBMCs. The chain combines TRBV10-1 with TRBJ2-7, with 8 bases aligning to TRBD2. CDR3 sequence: CASSASGSINEQYF. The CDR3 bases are TGCGCCAGCAGTGCGAGCGGGAGTATAAACGAGCAGTACTTC.